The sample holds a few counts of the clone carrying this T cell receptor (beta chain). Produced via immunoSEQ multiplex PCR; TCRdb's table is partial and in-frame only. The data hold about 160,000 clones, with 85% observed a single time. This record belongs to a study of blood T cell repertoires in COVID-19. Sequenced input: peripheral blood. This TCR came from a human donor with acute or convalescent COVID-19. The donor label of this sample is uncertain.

The chain's CDR3 is CASSTPSNEQFF. CDR3 sequence (DNA): TGCGCCAGCAGCACACCATCCAATGAGCAGTTCTTC. The V gene is TRBV5-1, the J gene TRBJ2-1; D is ambiguous. Germline V lookup: CDR1 SGHRS, CDR2 YFSETQ. CDR3 size: 12 residues. The germline V and J ends were trimmed by 4 bases and 6 bases, with 8 bases remaining between them. Together with reference TRBV5-1 and TRBJ2-1, the CDR3 gives the full variable domain: KAGVTQTPRYLIKTRGQQVTLSCSPISGHRSVSWYQQTPGQGLQFLFEYFSETQRNKGNFPGRFSGRQFSNSRSEMNVSTLELGDSALYLCASSTPSNEQFFGPGTRLTVL.